Here is one T cell receptor (beta chain) with its context. This sample was included in a study of OX40 agonist ivuxolimab in advanced cancers. V lost 0 bases and J 8 bases, leaving 9 bases between the germline ends. This CDR3 is 13 amino acids long. Germline loops: CDR1 SGHRS, CDR2 YFSETQ. Clones were read by immunoSEQ multiplex PCR, and TCRdb kept only the in-frame ones, dropping some. The data hold tens of thousands of clones, with 81% observed a single time. Specimen: CD4+ or CD8+ T cells sorted from blood, collected in a trial of the OX40 agonist ivuxolimab. The clonotype originates from an adult with an advanced solid tumor such as melanoma, head and neck, liver or kidney cancer. The rearrangement uses TRBV5-1 and TRBJ2-4; TRBD1 is a possible D gene (6 bases). The CDR3 nucleotides are TGCGCCAGCAGCTTGGCCCCAGGGGACATTCAGTACTTC. As protein: CASSLAPGDIQYF.